This T cell receptor beta chain stems from a study of human T cells and chemical hapten exposure. Background on the study: Sensitization used 2% DPC on approximately 2 cm by approximately 2 cm upper inner arm skin. Study-level results: Alopecia was present in the donors, so their immune response may differ from healthy people's.

The germline CDR1 and CDR2 sequences are MNHNY and SVGAGI (reference sequence). CDR3 size: 14 residues. Trimming cost V 10 bases and J 5 bases; bases outside gene matches: 9. This sample's time point: patch test 1, 2 weeks after DPC sensitization. As for treatment: therapeutic diphenylcyclopropenone sensitization with weekly scalp DPC. Each CDR3 protein is one row after TCRdb ran MiXCR on the RACE reads. The sample consists of around 110,000 distinct CDR3 sequences, about 12% of them appearing once. This clonotype was seen many times. Its antigen is currently unknown. The specimen was whole blood, collected in connection with sensitization to the hapten diphenylcyclopropenone (DPC). The source of this sequence is a woman between 50 and 59 years old with alopecia areata. Some clones in this sample may be carry-over from other donors' samples. The V gene is TRBV6-6, the J gene TRBJ2-5; 11 bases are a match to TRBD2. The CDR3 protein is CATLAGGIQETQYF. CDR3 sequence (DNA): TGTGCCACCCTAGCGGGAGGTATCCAGGAGACCCAGTACTTC.